The 21 T cell receptor beta chains below all came from one sample that was sequenced in a study of cytomegalovirus exposure and HLA in healthy donors. The PCR had 60 Vbeta and 13 Jbeta primers. Only in-frame clones appear in the TCRdb table, and some are missing; sequencing was by immunoSEQ multiplex PCR. The sample gives approximately 89,000 clones, about three fifths of which show up once; around 5.5% is in the top ten. The sequenced sample was PBMCs. Every receptor here comes from a woman aged 25-40 years in good health and CMV-seropositive.

V gene TRBV28 combines with J gene TRBJ1-2; TRBD1 matches at 7 bases. V was pared by 6 bases and J by 3 bases, with 10 bases of the junction left unmatched. CDR1 and CDR2 from the germline V gene are MDHEN and SYDVKM. The CDR3 sequence is 15 residues long. The CDR3 reads CASSPSLGTDYGYTF. The CDR3 DNA reads TGTGCCAGCAGCCCCTCTCTTGGGACAGACTATGGCTACACCTTC.

The chain joins TRBV19 to TRBJ1-2; 9 bases map to TRBD1. This CDR3 is 14 amino acids long. Germline CDR1 is LNHDA and CDR2 is SQIVND (reference sequence). Losses at the gene ends were 10 bases for V and 4 bases for J; bases not matched to a gene: 10. CDR3 in amino acids: CATSDRGMPYGYTF. The CDR3 nucleotides are TGTGCCACCTCGGACAGGGGTATGCCCTATGGCTACACCTTC.

This rearrangement joins TRBV20-1 to TRBJ1-1, with D possibly matching TRBD1 (5 bases). Germline V gene data show CDR1 as DFQATT and CDR2 as SNEGSKA (reference sequence). The CDR3 spans 11 residues. V was pared by 5 bases and J by 1 base, with 5 bases between. The CDR3 bases are TGCAGTGCTGACAGGAACACTGAAGCTTTCTTT. Translated, it gives CSADRNTEAFF.

The chain carries TRBV6-6 and TRBJ1-2; D might be TRBD1 (6 bases). CDR1 is MNHNY and CDR2 is SVGAGI in the germline V gene (reference sequence). Trimming took off 6 bases at V and 6 bases at J, with 17 bases between the two ends. The CDR3 has 14 residues. CDR3 sequence (DNA): TGTGCCAGCAGCCCTTTTAGAGGGGGTCATGGCTACACCTTC. Translating gives CASSPFRGGHGYTF.

This chain joins TRBV25-1 and TRBJ2-7; the match to TRBD1 covers 7 bases. The CDR3 totals 12 residues. Germline V lookup: CDR1 MGHDK, CDR2 SYGVNS. V trimming: 7 bases; J trimming: 3 bases; junction bases outside the gene matches: 3. DNA for the CDR3: TGTGCCAGCACCCCAGGGGGCTACGAGCAGTACTTC. This gives the protein CASTPGGYEQYF.

The chain combines TRBV6-5 with TRBJ1-6; D perhaps matches TRBD1 (5 bases). CDR1 is MNHEY and CDR2 is SVGAGI in the germline V gene. The CDR3 has 15 residues. Trimming stripped 2 bases from V and 7 bases from J, with 12 bases between. The CDR3 DNA is TGTGCCAGCAGTTACGGGCAGGGCCCGAATTCACCCCTCCACTTT. Translation gives CASSYGQGPNSPLHF.

This clone was counted a few times. The gene calls are TRBV29-1 and TRBJ1-3, with D maybe TRBD1 (5 bases). CDR1 and CDR2 (germline): SQVTM, ANQGSEA. V lost 1 base to trimming and J lost 2 bases, with 12 bases between them. CDR3 length: 15 residues. The DNA for the CDR3 is TGCAGCGTTGAAGTTGCCGGGGGTACTGGAAACACCATATATTTT. Its protein is CSVEVAGGTGNTIYF.

The genes are TRBV5-1 and TRBJ2-3, with D possibly being TRBD2 (5 bases). The CDR3 has 14 residues. Deletions cut 2 bases from V and 0 bases from J, with 7 bases between. The V gene's germline CDR1 is SGHRS and CDR2 YFSETQ. CDR3 sequence reads: CASSLRTSTDTQYF. Here the CDR3 DNA reads TGCGCCAGCAGCTTAAGGACTAGCACAGATACGCAGTATTTT.

This chain uses TRBV7-2 with TRBJ1-4; possible D gene TRBD1, 5 bases. The CDR3 is 15 amino acids. Trimming pared 0 bases from V and 7 bases from J, leaving 12 bases between. CDR1 is SGHTA, CDR2 FQGNSA, per germline. This CDR3 is CASSLAGPVGEKLFF. The CDR3 nucleotides are TGTGCCAGCAGCTTAGCGGGGCCAGTCGGTGAAAAACTGTTTTTT.

The CDR3 spells CATSERTENYGYTF. Written as DNA, the CDR3 is TGTGCCACCAGCGAACGCACTGAGAACTATGGCTACACCTTC. V and J are TRBV15 and TRBJ1-2; no definite D call. Looked up from germline, CDR1 is LNHNV and CDR2 is YYDKDF (reference sequence). There are 14 residues in the CDR3. The V gene lost 5 bases and the J gene lost 2 bases, with 12 bases spanning the gap.

This clone occurred a few times. The V and J genes are TRBV10-3 and TRBJ1-1; no clear D gene. Trimming removed 3 bases from V and 0 bases from J, with 11 bases in between. There are 15 residues in the CDR3. Germline loops: CDR1 ENHRY, CDR2 SYGVKD. CDR3 in DNA: TGTGCCATCAGTGATCCGCGGAAGATGAACACTGAAGCTTTCTTT. It translates to CAISDPRKMNTEAFF.

This clone occurred a few times. The chain carries TRBV29-1 and TRBJ1-6; possible D gene TRBD1, 6 bases. The CDR3 loop spans 13 amino acids. Per the germline V gene, CDR1 is SQVTM and CDR2 is ANQGSEA. Trimming removed 8 bases from V and 5 bases from J, with 13 bases in between. In nucleotides, the CDR3 is TGCAGCACTCGGGACACCGATAATTCACCCCTCCACTTT. Its protein is CSTRDTDNSPLHF.

This clone was seen just once. The rearrangement joins TRBV19 to TRBJ2-7, with 7 bases lining up with TRBD1. CDR1 LNHDA and CDR2 SQIVND come from the germline V gene (reference sequence). Trimming cost V 3 bases and J 4 bases; bases outside gene matches: 9. The CDR3 runs to 15 residues. The DNA of the CDR3 is TGTGCCAGTAGTATTGGGGACAGCCTTATTTACGAGCAGTACTTC. This codes for CASSIGDSLIYEQYF.

This clone turned up a few times. This rearrangement joins TRBV5-4 to TRBJ2-7; 14 bases line up with TRBD2. Germline values: CDR1 SGHNT, CDR2 YYREEE (reference sequence). The CDR3 runs 17 residues. Trimming took 0 bases from V and 5 from J; bases not matched to a gene: 7. CDR3 loop: CASSLERGGLAGDEQYF. CDR3 DNA: TGTGCCAGCAGCTTGGAGAGGGGGGGACTAGCGGGGGACGAGCAGTACTTC.

This clone was observed a few times. The chain uses TRBV7-7 and TRBJ2-7, with D possibly matching TRBD1 (6 bases). In germline, CDR1 is SSHAT, CDR2 FNYEAQ (reference sequence). V gave up 5 bases and J gave up 5 bases, with 13 bases separating them. The CDR3 runs 13 residues. The CDR3 is CASSETGFHEQYF. As DNA, the CDR3 is TGTGCCAGCAGCGAAACAGGGTTCCACGAGCAGTACTTC.

J is TRBJ2-3 and V is TRBV18; weak D call: TRBD2 (6 bases). The length of the CDR3 is 14 residues. CDR1 and CDR2 (germline): KGHSH, LQKENI. V dropped 6 bases and J dropped 1 base, with 11 bases sitting between them. This CDR3 reads CASSHTGGTDTQYF. CDR3 DNA sequence: TGTGCCAGCTCGCACACGGGGGGCACAGATACGCAGTATTTT.

This clone was seen only a few times. The V gene is TRBV7-3, the J gene TRBJ2-6, with D hard to call. There are 18 residues in the CDR3. The V gene's germline CDR1 is SGHTA and CDR2 FQGTGA. With 5 bases removed from V and 2 bases from J, the gap between germline ends came to 19 bases. The CDR3 DNA sequence: TGTGCCAGCAGCCCCCTTATTTTTTCGGGTACTGGGGCCAACGTCCTGACTTTC. It yields the protein CASSPLIFSGTGANVLTF.

The chain is built from TRBV28 and TRBJ2-5, with 7 bases identical to TRBD1. V was clipped by 6 bases and J by 1 base; unmatched bases: 8. This CDR3 spans 15 amino acids. Germline assignment: CDR1 MDHEN and CDR2 SYDVKM. In nucleotides, the CDR3 is TGTGCCAGCAGAACCGGGACAGCGTTCCAAGAGACCCAGTACTTC. Its protein is CASRTGTAFQETQYF. Drawing the rest from reference TRBV28 and TRBJ2-5, the complete variable domain is DVKVTQSSRYLVKRTGEKVFLECVQDMDHENMFWYRQDPGLGLRLIYFSYDVKMKEKGDIPEGYSVSREKKERFSLILESASTNQTSMYLCASRTGTAFQETQYFGPGTRLLVL.

The chain joins TRBV7-2 to TRBJ2-7; TRBD2 matches at 7 bases. V dropped 1 base and J dropped 2; count of bases not matched to a gene: 5. The length of the CDR3 is 15 residues. From germline, CDR1 is SGHTA and CDR2 FQGNSA. CDR3 sequence: CASSLGMGRAYEQYF. The CDR3 nucleotides are TGTGCCAGCAGCTTAGGGATGGGGAGGGCCTACGAGCAGTACTTC.

V gene TRBV5-1 combines with J gene TRBJ2-5; 10 bases match TRBD1. Germline CDR1 reads SGHRS; CDR2 reads YFSETQ. The V gene end was trimmed by 3 bases and the J gene end by 4 bases; junction bases not matched to a gene: 9. This CDR3 has 16 residues. For the CDR3, the DNA is TGCGCCAGCAGCTCAAAGACAGGGGGCTTTGGAGAGACCCAGTACTTC. It codes for CASSSKTGGFGETQYF.

This clone occurred a few times. This chain uses TRBV28 with TRBJ1-4, with 7 bases identical to TRBD1. V shed 6 bases, J shed 17 bases, and the junction held 12 bases outside the gene matches. Germline lookup yields CDR1 MDHEN and CDR2 SYDVKM. This CDR3 region has 12 residues. CDR3 sequence (DNA): TGTGCCAGCAGACAGACAGGGTTTGTGACTTTTTTT. Its protein product is CASRQTGFVTFF.